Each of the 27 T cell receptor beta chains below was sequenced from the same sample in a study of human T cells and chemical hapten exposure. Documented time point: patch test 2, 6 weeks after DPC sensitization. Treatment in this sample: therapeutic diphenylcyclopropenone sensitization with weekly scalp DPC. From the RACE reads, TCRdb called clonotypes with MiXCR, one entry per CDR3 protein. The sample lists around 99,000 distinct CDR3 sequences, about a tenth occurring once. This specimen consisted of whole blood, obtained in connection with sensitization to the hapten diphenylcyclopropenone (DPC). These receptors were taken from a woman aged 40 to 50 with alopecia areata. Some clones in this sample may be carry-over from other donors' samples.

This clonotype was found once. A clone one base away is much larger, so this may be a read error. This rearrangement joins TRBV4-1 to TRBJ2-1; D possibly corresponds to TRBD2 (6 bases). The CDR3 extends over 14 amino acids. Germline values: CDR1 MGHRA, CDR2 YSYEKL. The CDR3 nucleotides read TGCGCCAACAGCCAGGACCTAGCGTACAATGAGCAGTTCTTC. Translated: CANSQDLAYNEQFF.

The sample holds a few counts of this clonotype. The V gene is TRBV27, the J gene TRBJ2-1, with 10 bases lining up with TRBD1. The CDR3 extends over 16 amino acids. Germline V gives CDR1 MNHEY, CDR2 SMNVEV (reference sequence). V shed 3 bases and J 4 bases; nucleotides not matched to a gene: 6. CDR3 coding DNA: TGTGCCAGCAGTTTCCCGGGACAGGGGAAATACAATGAGCAGTTCTTC. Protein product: CASSFPGQGKYNEQFF.

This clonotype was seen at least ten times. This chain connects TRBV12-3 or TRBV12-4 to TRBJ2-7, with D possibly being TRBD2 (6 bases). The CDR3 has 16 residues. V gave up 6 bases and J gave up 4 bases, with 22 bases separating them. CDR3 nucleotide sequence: TGTGCCAGCAGCTCCGGGGAGCGGGTGTATAGGTACGAGCAGTACTTC. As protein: CASSSGERVYRYEQYF.

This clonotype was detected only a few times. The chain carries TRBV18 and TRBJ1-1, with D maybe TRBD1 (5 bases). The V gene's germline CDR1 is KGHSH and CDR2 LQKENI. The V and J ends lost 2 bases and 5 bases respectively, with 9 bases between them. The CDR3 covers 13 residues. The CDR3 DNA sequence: TGTGCCAGCTCACCAATGGGGCAGACTGAAGCTTTCTTT. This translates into CASSPMGQTEAFF.

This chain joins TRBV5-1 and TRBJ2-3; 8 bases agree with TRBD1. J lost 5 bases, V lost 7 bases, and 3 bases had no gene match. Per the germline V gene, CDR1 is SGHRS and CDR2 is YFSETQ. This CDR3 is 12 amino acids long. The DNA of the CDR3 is TGCGCCAGCTCACAGGGGGTAGATACGCAGTATTTT. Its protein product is CASSQGVDTQYF. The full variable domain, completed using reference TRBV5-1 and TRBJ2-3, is KAGVTQTPRYLIKTRGQQVTLSCSPISGHRSVSWYQQTPGQGLQFLFEYFSETQRNKGNFPGRFSGRQFSNSRSEMNVSTLELGDSALYLCASSQGVDTQYFGPGTRLTVL.

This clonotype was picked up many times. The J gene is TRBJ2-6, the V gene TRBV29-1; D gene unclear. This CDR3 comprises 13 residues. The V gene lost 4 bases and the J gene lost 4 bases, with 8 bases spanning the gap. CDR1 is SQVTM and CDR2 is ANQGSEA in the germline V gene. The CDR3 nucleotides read TGCAGCGTTGGGGAATCCGGGGCCAACGTCCTGACTTTC. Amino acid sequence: CSVGESGANVLTF.

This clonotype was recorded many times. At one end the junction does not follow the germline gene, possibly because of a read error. The DNA of the CDR3 is TGTGCCAGCAGCTACATCCAAGGGACTAGCGGGGGGGTCCGGTACTTC. Its protein product is CASSYIQGTSGGVRYF. The genes are TRBV11-2 and TRBJ2-1, with 16 bases fitting TRBD2. The CDR3 is 16 residues long. The V gene's germline CDR1 is SGHAT and CDR2 FQNNGV.

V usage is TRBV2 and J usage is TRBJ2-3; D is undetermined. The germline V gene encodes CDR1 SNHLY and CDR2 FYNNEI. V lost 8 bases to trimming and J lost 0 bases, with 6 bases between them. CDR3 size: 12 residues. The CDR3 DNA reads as TGTGCCAGCCGCCCTAGCACAGATACGCAGTATTTT. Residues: CASRPSTDTQYF.

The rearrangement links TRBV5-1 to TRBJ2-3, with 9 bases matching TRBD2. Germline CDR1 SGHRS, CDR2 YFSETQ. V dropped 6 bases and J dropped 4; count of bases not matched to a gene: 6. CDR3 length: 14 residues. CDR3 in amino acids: CASKSGGFADTQYF. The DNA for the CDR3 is TGCGCCAGCAAGAGCGGGGGGTTCGCAGATACGCAGTATTTT.

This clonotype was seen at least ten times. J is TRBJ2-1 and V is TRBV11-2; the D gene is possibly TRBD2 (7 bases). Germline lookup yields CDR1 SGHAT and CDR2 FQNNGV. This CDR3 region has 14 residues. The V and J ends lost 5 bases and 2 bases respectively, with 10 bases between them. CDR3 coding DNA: TGTGCCAGCAGCAGGGGGGGGGCCTACAATGAGCAGTTCTTC. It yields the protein CASSRGGAYNEQFF.

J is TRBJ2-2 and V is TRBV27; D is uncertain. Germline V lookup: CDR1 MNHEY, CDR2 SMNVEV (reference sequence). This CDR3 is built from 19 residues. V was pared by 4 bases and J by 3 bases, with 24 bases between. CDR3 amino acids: CASSSSSTLLLGYTGELFF. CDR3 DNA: TGTGCCAGCAGTTCCTCCAGTACCCTTCTGCTAGGATACACCGGGGAGCTGTTTTTT.

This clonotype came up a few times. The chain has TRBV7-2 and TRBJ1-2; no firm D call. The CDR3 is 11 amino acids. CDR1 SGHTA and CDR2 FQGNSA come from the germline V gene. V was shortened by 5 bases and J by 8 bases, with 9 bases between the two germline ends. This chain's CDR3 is CASSTRQGYTF. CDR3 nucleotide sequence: TGTGCCAGCAGCACCAGGCAAGGCTACACCTTC.

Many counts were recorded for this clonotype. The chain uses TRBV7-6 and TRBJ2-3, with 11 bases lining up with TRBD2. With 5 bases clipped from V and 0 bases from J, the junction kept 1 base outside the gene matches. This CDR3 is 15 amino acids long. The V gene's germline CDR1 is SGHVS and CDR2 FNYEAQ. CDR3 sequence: CASSRTSGSTDTQYF. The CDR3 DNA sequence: TGTGCCAGCAGCCGGACTAGCGGGAGCACAGATACGCAGTATTTT. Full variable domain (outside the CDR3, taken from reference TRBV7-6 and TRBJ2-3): GAGVSQSPRYKVTKRGQDVALRCDPISGHVSLYWYRQALGQGPEFLTYFNYEAQQDKSGLPNDRFSAERPEGSISTLTIQRTEQRDSAMYRCASSRTSGSTDTQYFGPGTRLTVL.

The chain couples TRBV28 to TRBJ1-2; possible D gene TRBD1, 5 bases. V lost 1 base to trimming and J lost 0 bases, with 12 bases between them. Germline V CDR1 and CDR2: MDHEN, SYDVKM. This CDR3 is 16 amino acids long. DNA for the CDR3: TGTGCCAGCAGTTTATTCGGCAGGGCTCCTAACTATGGCTACACCTTC. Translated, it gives CASSLFGRAPNYGYTF.

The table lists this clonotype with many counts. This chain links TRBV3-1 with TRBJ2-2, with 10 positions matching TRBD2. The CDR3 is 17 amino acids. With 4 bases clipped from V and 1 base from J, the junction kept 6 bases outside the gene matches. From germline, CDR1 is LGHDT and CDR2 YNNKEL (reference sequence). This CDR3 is CASSRASGGKNTGELFF. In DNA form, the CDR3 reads TGTGCCAGCAGCCGGGCTAGCGGGGGCAAGAACACCGGGGAGCTGTTTTTT.

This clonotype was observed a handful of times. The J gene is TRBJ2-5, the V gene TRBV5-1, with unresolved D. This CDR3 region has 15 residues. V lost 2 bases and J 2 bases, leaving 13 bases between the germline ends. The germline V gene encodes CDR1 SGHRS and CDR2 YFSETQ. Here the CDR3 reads CASSFSGWGQETQYF. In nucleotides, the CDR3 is TGCGCCAGCAGCTTCTCTGGGTGGGGTCAAGAGACCCAGTACTTC. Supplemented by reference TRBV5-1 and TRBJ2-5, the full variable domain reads KAGVTQTPRYLIKTRGQQVTLSCSPISGHRSVSWYQQTPGQGLQFLFEYFSETQRNKGNFPGRFSGRQFSNSRSEMNVSTLELGDSALYLCASSFSGWGQETQYFGPGTRLLVL.

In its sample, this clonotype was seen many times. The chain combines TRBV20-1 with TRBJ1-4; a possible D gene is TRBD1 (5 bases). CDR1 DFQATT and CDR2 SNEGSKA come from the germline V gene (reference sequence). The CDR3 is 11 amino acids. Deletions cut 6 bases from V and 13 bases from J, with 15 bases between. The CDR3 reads CSASIQGRLFF. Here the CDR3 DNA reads TGCAGTGCCTCGATTCAGGGTAGACTGTTTTTT.

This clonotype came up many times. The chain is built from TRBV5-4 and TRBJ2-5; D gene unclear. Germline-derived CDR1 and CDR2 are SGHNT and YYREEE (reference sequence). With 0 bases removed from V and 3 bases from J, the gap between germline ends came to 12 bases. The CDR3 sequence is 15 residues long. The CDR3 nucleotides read TGTGCCAGCAGCTTGGCGTCGGTGGTCAAAGAGACCCAGTACTTC. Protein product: CASSLASVVKETQYF.

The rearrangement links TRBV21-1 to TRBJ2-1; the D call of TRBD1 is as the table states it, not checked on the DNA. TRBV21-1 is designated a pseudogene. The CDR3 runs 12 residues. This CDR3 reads CASASQGDEQFF. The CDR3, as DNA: TGTGCCAGCGCTAGCCAGGGGGATGAGCAGTTCTTC.

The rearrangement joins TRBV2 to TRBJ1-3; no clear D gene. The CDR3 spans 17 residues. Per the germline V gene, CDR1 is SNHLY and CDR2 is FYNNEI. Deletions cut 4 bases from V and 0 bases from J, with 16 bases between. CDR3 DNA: TGTGCCAGCAGTGGTGGAATTGGCAGCCCCTCTGGAAACACCATATATTTT. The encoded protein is CASSGGIGSPSGNTIYF.

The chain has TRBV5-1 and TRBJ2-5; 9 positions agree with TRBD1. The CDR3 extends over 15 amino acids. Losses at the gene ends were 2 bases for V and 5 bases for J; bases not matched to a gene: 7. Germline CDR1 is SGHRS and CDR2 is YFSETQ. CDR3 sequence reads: CASSFSGQGQETQYF. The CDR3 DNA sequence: TGCGCCAGCAGCTTTTCGGGACAGGGCCAGGAGACCCAGTACTTC.

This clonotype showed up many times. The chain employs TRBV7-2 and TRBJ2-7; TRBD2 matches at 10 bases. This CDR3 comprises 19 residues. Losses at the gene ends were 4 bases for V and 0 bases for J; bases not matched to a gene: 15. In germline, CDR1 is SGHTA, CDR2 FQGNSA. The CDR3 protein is CASSSRPPAGGLYSYEQYF. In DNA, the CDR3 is TGTGCCAGCAGCTCCCGCCCTCCAGCGGGGGGGCTCTACTCCTACGAGCAGTACTTC. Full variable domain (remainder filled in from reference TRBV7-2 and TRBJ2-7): GAGVSQSPSNKVTEKGKDVELRCDPISGHTALYWYRQSLGQGLEFLIYFQGNSAPDKSGLPSDRFSAERTGGSVSTLTIQRTQQEDSAVYLCASSSRPPAGGLYSYEQYFGPGTRLTVT.

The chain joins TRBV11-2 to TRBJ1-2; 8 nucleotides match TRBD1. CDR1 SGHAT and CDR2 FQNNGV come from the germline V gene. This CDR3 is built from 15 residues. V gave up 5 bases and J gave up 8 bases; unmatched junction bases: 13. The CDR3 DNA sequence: TGTGCCAGCAGCAGTGACAGGGGCCCCTCCTACGGCTACACCTTC. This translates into CASSSDRGPSYGYTF.

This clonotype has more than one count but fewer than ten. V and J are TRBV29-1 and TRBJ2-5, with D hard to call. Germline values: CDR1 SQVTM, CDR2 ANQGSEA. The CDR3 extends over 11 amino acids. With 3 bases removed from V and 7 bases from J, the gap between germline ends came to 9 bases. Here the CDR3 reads CSVEGAWTQYF. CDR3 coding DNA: TGCAGCGTTGAGGGCGCATGGACCCAGTACTTC.

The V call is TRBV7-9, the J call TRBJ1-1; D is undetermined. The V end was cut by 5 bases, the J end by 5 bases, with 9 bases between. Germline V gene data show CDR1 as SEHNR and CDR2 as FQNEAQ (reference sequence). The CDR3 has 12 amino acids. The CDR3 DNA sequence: TGTGCCAGCAGCCCCACGGTGACTGAAGCTTTCTTT. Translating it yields CASSPTVTEAFF.

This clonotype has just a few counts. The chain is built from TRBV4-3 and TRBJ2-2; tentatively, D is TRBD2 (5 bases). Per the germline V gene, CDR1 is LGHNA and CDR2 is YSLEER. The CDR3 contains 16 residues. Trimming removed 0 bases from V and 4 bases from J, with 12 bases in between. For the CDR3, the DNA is TGCGCCAGCAGCCAAGATTCGGGGTTTGGCACCGGGGAGCTGTTTTTT. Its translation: CASSQDSGFGTGELFF.

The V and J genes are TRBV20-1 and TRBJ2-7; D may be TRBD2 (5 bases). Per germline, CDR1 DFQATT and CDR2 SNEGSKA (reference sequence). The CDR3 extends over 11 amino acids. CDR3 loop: CTARVSGEQYF. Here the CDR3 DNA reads TGCACCGCGAGGGTATCGGGCGAGCAGTACTTC.